This entry lists 31 T cell receptor beta chains sequenced from one sample in a study of siplizumab effects on memory and regulatory T cells (dated by TCRdb to between 2018 and 2021). The library was prepared using the immunoSEQ multiplex PCR assay. The table comes from immuneACCESS by way of TCRdb, which keeps in-frame sequences with V and J called. Part of the clones is missing from these tables; in studies checked, under half for an unresolved V gene and the rest for unknown reasons. A total of around 100,000 clones appear in this sample, 92% of them only once. Clones ranked in the top ten supply approximately 0.71% of the sample. Sequenced sample: Tregs sorted from blood. The source of these receptors is a human donor in good health.

The rearrangement joins TRBV7-9 to TRBJ1-2; TRBD1 agrees at 7 bases. In germline, CDR1 is SEHNR, CDR2 FQNEAQ (reference sequence). This CDR3 has 11 residues. V shed 8 bases and J 8 bases; nucleotides not matched to a gene: 5. The CDR3 DNA reads as TGTGCCAGCCAGGGGGTTGGAGGCTACACCTTC. Its translation: CASQGVGGYTF.

The chain employs TRBV2 and TRBJ1-6; no clear D gene. V lost 5 bases to trimming and J lost 9 bases, with 11 bases between them. The CDR3 loop spans 13 amino acids. The germline gives CDR1 SNHLY, CDR2 FYNNEI. The CDR3 sequence is CASSSRMGSPLHF. For the CDR3, the DNA is TGTGCCAGCAGTTCTCGTATGGGTTCACCCCTCCACTTT.

This chain joins TRBV27 and TRBJ1-1, with 9 bases that match TRBD1. V dropped 4 bases and J dropped 6; count of bases not matched to a gene: 12. CDR1 is MNHEY and CDR2 is SMNVEV in the germline V gene (reference sequence). The CDR3 extends over 16 amino acids. CDR3 bases: TGTGCCAGCAGTTCTACCGGGACAGGGAGGTGGGCTGAAGCTTTCTTT. Protein product: CASSSTGTGRWAEAFF.

V usage is TRBV5-6 and J usage is TRBJ2-7; the D is unclear. Trimming removed 0 bases at V and 1 base at J, with 14 bases between. The V gene's germline CDR1 is SGHDT and CDR2 YYEEEE. The CDR3 runs 16 residues. CDR3 sequence (DNA): TGTGCCAGCAGCTTGGAAGGTGTGGGTTGGTCCTACGAGCAGTACTTC. The encoded protein is CASSLEGVGWSYEQYF.

V is TRBV6-4 and J is TRBJ1-1; D may be TRBD1 (5 bases). Germline lookup yields CDR1 MRHNA and CDR2 SNTAGT. The V gene lost 6 bases and the J gene lost 5 bases, with 13 bases spanning the gap. CDR3 length equals 13 residues. CDR3 sequence reads: CASSRAGGTEAFF. As DNA, the CDR3 is TGTGCCAGCAGCCGAGCCGGGGGAACTGAAGCTTTCTTT.

The chain joins TRBV5-1 to TRBJ1-2, with 10 bases lining up with TRBD1. Looked up from germline, CDR1 is SGHRS and CDR2 is YFSETQ. Unmatched junction bases numbered 5, after V lost 4 bases and J lost 5 bases. This CDR3 has 14 amino acids. DNA for the CDR3: TGCGCCAGCAGCATGGACAGGGGGTCGTATGGCTACACCTTC. Its protein product is CASSMDRGSYGYTF.

The chain links TRBV19 to TRBJ1-1; D is unclear. The CDR3 runs 14 residues. Germline-derived CDR1 and CDR2 are LNHDA and SQIVND (reference sequence). V lost 4 bases to trimming and J lost 1 base, with 10 bases between them. As DNA, the CDR3 is TGTGCCAGTAGTAACGGACGCCGGAACACTGAAGCTTTCTTT. Its protein is CASSNGRRNTEAFF.

The V call is TRBV28, the J call TRBJ1-2, with 8 bases matching TRBD1. The CDR3 has 14 residues. V lost 1 base, J lost 4 bases, and 2 bases stayed unmatched. CDR1 is MDHEN, CDR2 SYDVKM, per germline. The CDR3 reads CASSLSTGGYGYTF. The CDR3 region has the DNA TGTGCCAGCAGTTTATCTACAGGGGGCTATGGCTACACCTTC.

The chain employs TRBV7-8 and TRBJ2-5, with D uncertain. Trimming removed 1 base from V and 2 bases from J, with 8 bases in between. In germline, CDR1 is SGHVS, CDR2 FQNEAQ. The CDR3 covers 14 residues. The CDR3 sequence is CASSLGASQETQYF. In DNA, the CDR3 is TGTGCCAGCAGCTTAGGGGCCAGTCAAGAGACCCAGTACTTC.

The V gene is TRBV9, the J gene TRBJ1-1, with 7 bases identical to TRBD1. Trimming cost V 0 bases and J 0 bases; bases outside gene matches: 5. The CDR3 runs 16 residues. Germline CDR1 is SGDLS and CDR2 is YYNGEE. The CDR3 reads CASSVDPGQLNTEAFF. CDR3 sequence (DNA): TGTGCCAGCAGCGTAGACCCGGGACAGCTGAACACTGAAGCTTTCTTT.

This chain joins TRBV11-2 and TRBJ1-2, with D hard to call. The CDR3 sequence is 14 residues long. The germline V and J ends were trimmed by 0 bases and 2 bases, with 7 bases remaining between them. The germline CDR1 and CDR2 sequences are SGHAT and FQNNGV. CDR3 DNA: TGTGCCAGCAGCTTAGAAAGACGGAACTATGGCTACACCTTC. Protein sequence: CASSLERRNYGYTF. The variable domain in full, completed from reference TRBV11-2 and TRBJ1-2, reads EAGVAQSPRYKIIEKRQSVAFWCNPISGHATLYWYQQILGQGPKLLIQFQNNGVVDDSQLPKDRFSAERLKGVDSTLKIQPAKLEDSAVYLCASSLERRNYGYTFGSGTRLTVV.

The J gene is TRBJ2-1, the V gene TRBV11-3; D possibly corresponds to TRBD2 (5 bases). The germline V and J ends were trimmed by 3 bases and 9 bases, with 6 bases remaining between them. Germline CDR1 and CDR2: SGHNT and YENEEA. CDR3 length: 11 amino acids. CDR3 sequence (DNA): TGTGCCAGCAGCTTGGGAGTTGAGCAGTTCTTC. Its translation is CASSLGVEQFF. Full variable domain (rest looked up from reference TRBV11-3 and TRBJ2-1): EAGVVQSPRYKIIEKKQPVAFWCNPISGHNTLYWYLQNLGQGPELLIRYENEEAVDDSQLPKDRFSAERLKGVDSTLKIQPAELGDSAVYLCASSLGVEQFFGPGTRLTVL.

This chain joins TRBV19 and TRBJ1-2; 7 bases map to TRBD1. The junction had 5 bases not matched to a gene; V was cut back by 1 base and J by 6 bases. CDR1 and CDR2 from the germline V gene are LNHDA and SQIVND (reference sequence). This CDR3 has 14 amino acids. CDR3 loop: CASSIGGQVHGYTF. The CDR3 nucleotides read TGTGCCAGTAGTATAGGTGGACAGGTCCATGGCTACACCTTC. Variable domain in full (rest from reference TRBV19 and TRBJ1-2): DGGITQSPKYLFRKEGQNVTLSCEQNLNHDAMYWYRQDPGQGLRLIYYSQIVNDFQKGDIAEGYSVSREKKESFPLTVTSAQKNPTAFYLCASSIGGQVHGYTFGSGTRLTVV.

This sequence joins TRBV19 and TRBJ2-7, with 13 bases identical to TRBD2. V was clipped by 5 bases and J by 7 bases; unmatched bases: 8. The germline CDR1 and CDR2 sequences are LNHDA and SQIVND (reference sequence). This CDR3 is built from 15 residues. CDR3: CASSVRTSGSGEQYF. The CDR3 DNA is TGTGCCAGTAGTGTACGGACTAGCGGGAGCGGGGAGCAGTACTTC.

The chain recombines TRBV5-1 with TRBJ2-7; 9 bases agree with TRBD2. CDR3 length equals 14 residues. Losses at the gene ends were 3 bases for V and 4 bases for J; bases not matched to a gene: 5. Germline CDR1 is SGHRS and CDR2 is YFSETQ. CDR3 sequence (DNA): TGCGCCAGCAGCTCTAGCGGGAATAGATACGAGCAGTACTTC. Translating it yields CASSSSGNRYEQYF.

This clone was seen a handful of times. This chain links TRBV10-2 with TRBJ1-5, with no clear D. The CDR3 runs to 15 residues. The germline V gene has CDR1 WSHSY and CDR2 SAAADI. V lost 4 bases and J lost 3, with 13 bases in between. The CDR3 nucleotides are TGCGCCAGCAGTGTGGCGGAACCCTACAATCAGCCCCAGCATTTT. This codes for CASSVAEPYNQPQHF.

This clone was seen only once. This chain connects TRBV7-3 to TRBJ1-1; unclear D gene. This CDR3 is built from 13 residues. CDR1 is SGHTA, CDR2 FQGTGA, per germline. V lost 4 bases and J 0 bases, leaving 6 bases between the germline ends. CDR3 sequence reads: CASSYQVNTEAFF. CDR3 coding DNA: TGTGCCAGCAGCTATCAGGTGAACACTGAAGCTTTCTTT. Combining the CDR3 with reference TRBV7-3 and TRBJ1-1 gives the whole variable domain GAGVSQTPSNKVTEKGKYVELRCDPISGHTALYWYRQSLGQGPEFLIYFQGTGAADDSGLPNDRFFAVRPEGSVSTLKIQRTERGDSAVYLCASSYQVNTEAFFGQGTRLTVV.

CDR3 sequence: CASSLDLGIQYF. The CDR3 DNA reads as TGTGCCAGCAGCTTAGATCTAGGGATTCAGTACTTC. This chain links TRBV7-2 with TRBJ2-5; D not resolved. The CDR3 covers 12 residues. Germline-derived CDR1 and CDR2 are SGHTA and FQGNSA. Trimming took 1 base from V and 11 from J, leaving 11 bases between them.

In the case of this clone: Only one base separates this from a far larger clonotype, so it likely reflects a read error. This chain connects TRBV4-2 to TRBJ1-2; 9 bases align to TRBD1. The CDR3 is made up of 16 amino acids. The germline V gene has CDR1 LGHNA and CDR2 YNFKEQ. Trimming cost V 3 bases and J 8 bases; bases outside gene matches: 13. The CDR3 loop is CASSQPFSQGAQGYTF. The CDR3 coding sequence is TGTGCCAGCAGCCAGCCATTCTCACAGGGGGCGCAGGGCTACACCTTC.

The chain employs TRBV19 and TRBJ2-3; weak D call: TRBD1 (6 bases). The CDR3 length is 15 residues. The germline V gene encodes CDR1 LNHDA and CDR2 SQIVND (reference sequence). V shed 2 bases and J shed 0 bases, with 9 bases lying between them. CDR3 DNA sequence: TGTGCCAGTAGTATAAGGGGGATTAGCACAGATACGCAGTATTTT. Its protein product is CASSIRGISTDTQYF.

The gene calls are TRBV27 and TRBJ2-5; D might be TRBD2 (6 bases). V was clipped by 4 bases and J by 5 bases, with 8 bases between them. This CDR3 has 12 residues. Germline-derived CDR1 and CDR2 are MNHEY and SMNVEV (reference sequence). The CDR3 loop is CASSWRGETQYF. The CDR3 region has the DNA TGTGCCAGCAGTTGGCGGGGTGAGACCCAGTACTTC.

This chain joins TRBV5-8 and TRBJ1-5; D is unresolved. Germline loops: CDR1 SGHTS, CDR2 YDEGEE. This CDR3 region has 14 residues. V dropped 6 bases and J dropped 3 bases, with 13 bases sitting between them. CDR3 nucleotides: TGTGCCAGCACCCTCTTGGCCTCCAATCAGCCCCAGCATTTT. Translated: CASTLLASNQPQHF.

V usage is TRBV7-8 and J usage is TRBJ2-3; D is unclear. Per germline, CDR1 SGHVS and CDR2 FQNEAQ. V was cut by 1 base and J by 1 base, with 12 bases left in between. This CDR3 is 16 amino acids long. CDR3 sequence reads: CASSLVSQLRTDTQYF. In DNA form, the CDR3 reads TGTGCCAGCAGCTTAGTAAGCCAATTACGCACAGATACGCAGTATTTT.

The CDR3 loop is CASSQGSGQGIYEQYF. The CDR3 DNA reads TGCGCCAGCAGCCAAGGTTCAGGACAGGGGATATACGAGCAGTACTTC. The chain joins TRBV4-1 to TRBJ2-7; the match to TRBD1 covers 9 bases. The CDR3 runs 16 residues. CDR1 and CDR2 (germline): MGHRA, YSYEKL. V shed 1 base and J 4 bases; nucleotides not matched to a gene: 8.

This chain connects TRBV5-1 to TRBJ2-7, with a possible D match to TRBD1 (6 bases). The CDR3 extends over 15 amino acids. Germline-derived CDR1 and CDR2 are SGHRS and YFSETQ. Trimming took off 2 bases at V and 2 bases at J, with 14 bases between the two ends. The CDR3 nucleotides read TGCGCCAGCAGCTTAGGAGACAGGAATACCTACGAGCAGTACTTC. It specifies CASSLGDRNTYEQYF. The full variable domain, rest sourced from reference TRBV5-1 and TRBJ2-7, is KAGVTQTPRYLIKTRGQQVTLSCSPISGHRSVSWYQQTPGQGLQFLFEYFSETQRNKGNFPGRFSGRQFSNSRSEMNVSTLELGDSALYLCASSLGDRNTYEQYFGPGTRLTVT.

V usage is TRBV6-5 and J usage is TRBJ1-1; D is unresolved. Germline V gene lookup returns CDR1 MNHEY and CDR2 SVGAGI. The germline V and J ends were trimmed by 2 bases and 1 base, with 5 bases remaining between them. This CDR3 is built from 13 residues. The CDR3 nucleotides read TGTGCCAGCAGTTACGGAGAGAACACTGAAGCTTTCTTT. It codes for CASSYGENTEAFF.

This clone was seen just once. The chain is built from TRBV6-6 and TRBJ2-2, with 11 bases that match TRBD1. This CDR3 is 15 amino acids long. Per the germline V gene, CDR1 is MNHNY and CDR2 is SVGAGI (reference sequence). V was pared by 5 bases and J by 4 bases, with 3 bases of the junction left unmatched. The CDR3 DNA reads as TGTGCCAGCAGTCGGGACAGGGGGGGCACCGGGGAGCTGTTTTTT. Translated, it gives CASSRDRGGTGELFF.

The chain has TRBV11-1 and TRBJ2-7; the D is unclear. The CDR3 length is 15 residues. Per germline, CDR1 SGHAT and CDR2 FQDESV (reference sequence). V lost 1 base to trimming and J lost 0 bases, with 10 bases between them. CDR3 protein: CASSLGRPPSYEQYF. The CDR3 DNA reads as TGTGCCAGCAGCTTAGGGCGGCCTCCCTCCTACGAGCAGTACTTC. Using reference TRBV11-1 and TRBJ2-7 for the parts outside the CDR3, the full variable domain is EAEVAQSPRYKITEKSQAVAFWCDPISGHATLYWYRQILGQGPELLVQFQDESVVDDSQLPKDRFSAERLKGVDSTLKIQPAELGDSAMYLCASSLGRPPSYEQYFGPGTRLTVT.

The chain combines TRBV7-9 with TRBJ1-2; possibly TRBD1 for D (6 bases). This CDR3 has 12 residues. The germline gives CDR1 SEHNR, CDR2 FQNEAQ (reference sequence). V lost 1 base and J 8 bases, leaving 8 bases between the germline ends. CDR3 sequence (DNA): TGTGCCAGCAGCTTAGACAGGGAGGGCTACACCTTC. Its protein product is CASSLDREGYTF.

This chain connects TRBV7-3 to TRBJ2-5; 11 nucleotides line up with TRBD2. The J segment lost 3 bases and the V segment lost 2 bases, leaving 2 bases of the junction unmatched. Per the germline V gene, CDR1 is SGHTA and CDR2 is FQGTGA. The CDR3 consists of 15 residues. DNA of the CDR3: TGTGCCAGCAGCTTAGGGACTAGCGGTAAAGAGACCCAGTACTTC. Its protein product is CASSLGTSGKETQYF.

This rearrangement joins TRBV7-2 to TRBJ2-3; 11 nucleotides agree with TRBD2. V was clipped by 1 base and J by 2 bases; unmatched bases: 2. The CDR3 totals 16 residues. Germline V lookup: CDR1 SGHTA, CDR2 FQGNSA. CDR3 nucleotide sequence: TGTGCCAGCAGCTTAGGACTAGCGGGAATCACAGATACGCAGTATTTT. Its protein product is CASSLGLAGITDTQYF.